The 8 T cell receptor beta chains in this list originate from one sample, sequenced in a study of cytotoxic CD8 clonotypes in ibrutinib-treated CLL. Libraries were prepared by immunoSEQ multiplex PCR; TCRdb keeps only in-frame clonotypes and omits some of them. The profile shows 140,000 to 150,000 clones, about 78% of them singletons. The input for sequencing was PBMCs, taken after 24 months of ibrutinib treatment. The receptors were sampled from a human donor with chronic lymphocytic leukemia.

This clone came up once. The chain recombines TRBV7-9 with TRBJ2-3, with D unresolved. The CDR3 loop spans 14 amino acids. Trimming cost V 2 bases and J 1 base, with 7 bases left between them. Germline V gives CDR1 SEHNR, CDR2 FQNEAQ (reference sequence). As DNA, the CDR3 is TGTGCCAGCAGCTTATGGGTTGGCACAGATACGCAGTATTTT. It is translated as CASSLWVGTDTQYF.

V gene TRBV6-6 combines with J gene TRBJ1-1, with D tentatively TRBD1 (6 bases). This CDR3 has 13 amino acids. Germline V gene lookup returns CDR1 MNHNY and CDR2 SVGAGI (reference sequence). Trimming removed 10 bases from V and 1 base from J, with 13 bases in between. For the CDR3, the DNA is TGTGCCACCCTCAGGGGCTCGAACACTGAAGCTTTCTTT. Translation gives CATLRGSNTEAFF.

This sequence joins TRBV30 and TRBJ2-7; TRBD2 aligns across 8 bases. Trimming cost V 3 bases and J 12 bases; bases outside gene matches: 10. Germline assignment: CDR1 GTSNPN and CDR2 SVGIG (reference sequence). The CDR3 contains 12 residues. DNA for the CDR3: TGTGCCTGGAGGATCCCGGGAGGGGCGCCGTACTTC. Its translation: CAWRIPGGAPYF.

J is TRBJ1-4 and V is TRBV18; D perhaps matches TRBD1 (5 bases). Germline V gives CDR1 KGHSH, CDR2 LQKENI. Trimming took off 3 bases at V and 5 bases at J, with 16 bases between the two ends. The CDR3 sequence is 16 residues long. CDR3 DNA: TGTGCCAGCTCACCCACGCGGAGCAGGGCAAATGAAAAACTGTTTTTT. Amino acid sequence: CASSPTRSRANEKLFF. Full variable domain (outside the CDR3, taken from reference TRBV18 and TRBJ1-4): NAGVMQNPRHLVRRRGQEARLRCSPMKGHSHVYWYRQLPEEGLKFMVYLQKENIIDESGMPKERFSAEFPKEGPSILRIQQVVRGDSAAYFCASSPTRSRANEKLFFGSGTQLSVL.

This clone has a single count. The rearrangement joins TRBV5-1 to TRBJ2-2; TRBD2 might be the D (6 bases). The CDR3 totals 15 residues. Germline V lookup: CDR1 SGHRS, CDR2 YFSETQ. V lost 4 bases and J 13 bases, leaving 23 bases between the germline ends. CDR3 in amino acids: CASSKRTGTSRGLFF. DNA for the CDR3: TGCGCCAGCAGCAAACGCACCGGGACCTCGCGGGGGCTGTTTTTT.

This chain uses TRBV27 with TRBJ1-4, with 9 bases matching TRBD1. Germline CDR1 reads MNHEY; CDR2 reads SMNVEV (reference sequence). With V trimmed by 3 bases and J by 8 bases, 7 bases remained unmatched. This CDR3 is 15 amino acids long. CDR3 sequence (DNA): TGTGCCAGCAGTTTCACGGACAGGGGCTGGGAAAAACTGTTTTTT. Protein product: CASSFTDRGWEKLFF.

This rearrangement joins TRBV27 to TRBJ2-7; TRBD1 might be the D (6 bases). This CDR3 spans 14 amino acids. V was pared by 0 bases and J by 3 bases, with 9 bases between. CDR1 and CDR2 from the germline V gene are MNHEY and SMNVEV (reference sequence). CDR3 region: CASSLSRTDYEQYF. The CDR3 DNA is TGTGCCAGCAGTTTATCCCGGACAGACTACGAGCAGTACTTC.

This chain uses TRBV7-6 with TRBJ2-3; no definite D call. CDR1 and CDR2 from the germline V gene are SGHVS and FNYEAQ. V lost 0 bases, J lost 0 bases, and 7 bases lay in between. The CDR3 loop spans 15 amino acids. CDR3 residues: CASSLALASTDTQYF. The CDR3 nucleotides are TGTGCCAGCAGCTTAGCGCTCGCTAGCACAGATACGCAGTATTTT.